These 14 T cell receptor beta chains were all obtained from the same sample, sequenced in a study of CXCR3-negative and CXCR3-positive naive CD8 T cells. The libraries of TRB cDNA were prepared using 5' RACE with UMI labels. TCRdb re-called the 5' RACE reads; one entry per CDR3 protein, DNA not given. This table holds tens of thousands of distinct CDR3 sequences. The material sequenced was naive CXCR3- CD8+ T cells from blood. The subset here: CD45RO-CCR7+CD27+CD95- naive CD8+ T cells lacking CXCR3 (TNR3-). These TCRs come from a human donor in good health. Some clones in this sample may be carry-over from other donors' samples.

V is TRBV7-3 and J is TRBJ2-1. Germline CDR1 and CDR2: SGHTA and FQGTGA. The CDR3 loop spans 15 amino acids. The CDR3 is CASSDAGGSYNEQFF.

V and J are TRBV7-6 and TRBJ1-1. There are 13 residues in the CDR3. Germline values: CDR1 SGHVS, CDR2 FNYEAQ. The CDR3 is CASSLDKNTEAFF.

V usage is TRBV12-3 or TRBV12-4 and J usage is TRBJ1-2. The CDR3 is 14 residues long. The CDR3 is CASSLSIFWEGYTF.

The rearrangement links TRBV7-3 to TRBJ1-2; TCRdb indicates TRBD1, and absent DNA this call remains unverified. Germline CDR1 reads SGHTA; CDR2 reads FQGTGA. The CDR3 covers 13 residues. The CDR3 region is CASSPEGGYGYTF.

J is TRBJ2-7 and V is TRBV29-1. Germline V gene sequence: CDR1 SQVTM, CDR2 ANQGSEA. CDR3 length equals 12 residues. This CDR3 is CSVVTTSYEQYF.

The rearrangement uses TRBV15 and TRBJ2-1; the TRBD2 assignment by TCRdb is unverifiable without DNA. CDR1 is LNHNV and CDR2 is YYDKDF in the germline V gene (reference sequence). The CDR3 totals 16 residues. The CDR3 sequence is CATSRDLLAGANEQFF. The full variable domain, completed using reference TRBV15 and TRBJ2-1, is DAMVIQNPRYQVTQFGKPVTLSCSQTLNHNVMYWYQQKSSQAPKLLFHYYDKDFNNEADTPDNFQSRRPNTSFCFLDIRSPGLGDTAMYLCATSRDLLAGANEQFFGPGTRLTVL.

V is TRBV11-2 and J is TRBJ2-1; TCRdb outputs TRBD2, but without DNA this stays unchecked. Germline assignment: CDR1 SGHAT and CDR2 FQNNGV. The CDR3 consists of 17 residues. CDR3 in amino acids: CASSFRDWELSYNEQFF.

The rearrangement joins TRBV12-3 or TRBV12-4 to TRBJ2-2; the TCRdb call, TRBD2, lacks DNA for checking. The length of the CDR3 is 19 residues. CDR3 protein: CASKLSGTSGRTGTGELFF.

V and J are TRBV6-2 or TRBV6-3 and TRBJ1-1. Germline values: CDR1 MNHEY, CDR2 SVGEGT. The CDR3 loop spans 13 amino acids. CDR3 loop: CASEGSMNTEAFF.

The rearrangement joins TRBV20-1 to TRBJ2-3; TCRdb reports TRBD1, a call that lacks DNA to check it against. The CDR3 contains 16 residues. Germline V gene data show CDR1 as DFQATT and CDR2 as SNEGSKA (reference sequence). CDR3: CSATTLTGGVTDTQYF.

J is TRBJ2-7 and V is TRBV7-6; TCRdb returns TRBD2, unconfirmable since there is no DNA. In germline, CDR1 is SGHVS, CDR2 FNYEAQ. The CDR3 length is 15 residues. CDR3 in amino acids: CASSLGLAGDYEQYF. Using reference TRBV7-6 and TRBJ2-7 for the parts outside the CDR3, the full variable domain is GAGVSQSPRYKVTKRGQDVALRCDPISGHVSLYWYRQALGQGPEFLTYFNYEAQQDKSGLPNDRFSAERPEGSISTLTIQRTEQRDSAMYRCASSLGLAGDYEQYFGPGTRLTVT.

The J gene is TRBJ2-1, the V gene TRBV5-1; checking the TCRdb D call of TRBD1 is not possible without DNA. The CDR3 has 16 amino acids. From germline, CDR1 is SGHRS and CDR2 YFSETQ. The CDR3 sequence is CASSLEGTGIYNEQFF.

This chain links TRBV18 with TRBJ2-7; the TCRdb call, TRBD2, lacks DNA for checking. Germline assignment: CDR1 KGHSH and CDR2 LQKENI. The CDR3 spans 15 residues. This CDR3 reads CASSPKRDLSYEQYF.

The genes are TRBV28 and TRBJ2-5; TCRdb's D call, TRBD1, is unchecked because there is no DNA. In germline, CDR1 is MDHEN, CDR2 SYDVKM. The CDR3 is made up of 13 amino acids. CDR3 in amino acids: CAIGHGAQETQYF.